A selection of T cell receptor beta chains follows, all from one sample in a study of tumor-infiltrating lymphocytes in oesophageal squamous cell carcinoma. TCRdb called the PCR reads again in MiXCR, with one record for every CDR3 protein. The data show nearly 20,000 distinct CDR3 sequences, about two fifths seen once. Input material: blood. These TCRs come from a male donor with esophageal squamous cell carcinoma. The CDR3 runs from the conserved cysteine through the conserved F or W.

V	J	CDR3
TRBV7-8	TRBJ2-7	CASRVAGVSYEQYF
TRBV6-5	-	CASSNGQGIYNEQFF
TRBV7-2	TRBJ2-3	CASSSSGSLGDTQYF
TRBV30	TRBJ1-2	CAWSLNYGYTF
TRBV5-4	TRBJ2-7	CASSLGDRTYEQYF
TRBV7-3	TRBJ2-1	CASSLERTSYNEQFF
TRBV7-4	TRBJ2-3	CASSLDRDTQYF
TRBV7-2	TRBJ2-3	CASSPLNGNTQYF
TRBV7-9	-	CASSIGTATETQYF
TRBV7-9	-	CASTPGYEQFF
TRBV27	TRBJ2-7	CASSLEFEQYF
TRBV28	TRBJ2-3	CASSTTRLDTQYF
TRBV7-4	TRBJ2-3	CASSLESRVGTDTQYF
TRBV7-6	-	CASSLVRTTYNEQFF
TRBV7-6	TRBJ2-7	CASSSRGNYNEQYF
TRBV10-2	TRBJ2-7	CASSESHGGRTYEQYF
TRBV7-2	TRBJ2-5	CASSLGPEMAQYF
TRBV11-2	TRBJ2-5	CASSPGETQYF
TRBV7-2	TRBJ1-6	CASSPPTGGNSPLHF
TRBV7-6	TRBJ2-5	CASSLGGYQETQYF
TRBV7-2	TRBJ2-5	CASSGYREETQYF
TRBV27	TRBJ2-5	CASSEGTSGTGTQYF
TRBV5-1	-	CASRPRPGQNYEQYF
TRBV27	TRBJ2-6	CASSWTEDTVLTF
TRBV6-1	-	CATQLGGSQETQFF
TRBV7-2	-	CASSSHRASYEQYF
TRBV7-8	-	CASSFFPRQGANVLTF
TRBV7-2	TRBJ2-7	CASSSTDRRGSEQYF
TRBV7-3	-	CASSTTGTGDNEQFF
TRBV7-3	-	CASSLSGGFDEQYF
TRBV28	-	CASSSIHRVAYEQYF